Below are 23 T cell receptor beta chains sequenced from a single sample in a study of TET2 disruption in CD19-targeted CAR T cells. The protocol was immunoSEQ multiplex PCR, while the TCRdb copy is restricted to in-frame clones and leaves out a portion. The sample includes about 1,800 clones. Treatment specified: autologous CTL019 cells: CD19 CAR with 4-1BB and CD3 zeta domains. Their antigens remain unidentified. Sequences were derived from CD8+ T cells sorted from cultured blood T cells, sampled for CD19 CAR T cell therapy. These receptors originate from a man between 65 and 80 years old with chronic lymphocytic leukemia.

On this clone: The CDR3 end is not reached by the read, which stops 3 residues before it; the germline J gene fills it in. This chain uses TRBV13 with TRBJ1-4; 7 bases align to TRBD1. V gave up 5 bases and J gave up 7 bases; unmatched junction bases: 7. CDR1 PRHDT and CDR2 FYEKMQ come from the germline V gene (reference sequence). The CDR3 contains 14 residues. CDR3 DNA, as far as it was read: TGTGCCAGCAGCCCTGACAGGGCTAGTGAAAAA. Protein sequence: CASSPDRASEK. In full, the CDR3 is CASSPDRASEKLFF.

The sequenced part of the CDR3 DNA is TGTGCCAGCAGTCGTAAAGGTAATATGGCTGAC. It yields the protein CASSRKGNMAD. The full CDR3 reads CASSRKGNMADYTF. The genes are TRBV11-2 and TRBJ1-2, with unresolved D. The read gets to within 3 residues of the CDR3 end, and the germline J gene fills in the rest. In germline, CDR1 is SGHAT, CDR2 FQNNGV. CDR3 length equals 14 residues.

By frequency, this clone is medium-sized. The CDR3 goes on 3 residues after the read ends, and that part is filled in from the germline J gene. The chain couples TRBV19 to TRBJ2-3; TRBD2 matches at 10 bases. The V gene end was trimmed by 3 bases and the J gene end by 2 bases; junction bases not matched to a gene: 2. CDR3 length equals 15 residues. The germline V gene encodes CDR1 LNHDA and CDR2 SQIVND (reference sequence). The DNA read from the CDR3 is TGTGCCAGTAGTATTACTAGCGGGAACACAGATACG. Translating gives CASSITSGNTDT. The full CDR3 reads CASSITSGNTDTQYF.

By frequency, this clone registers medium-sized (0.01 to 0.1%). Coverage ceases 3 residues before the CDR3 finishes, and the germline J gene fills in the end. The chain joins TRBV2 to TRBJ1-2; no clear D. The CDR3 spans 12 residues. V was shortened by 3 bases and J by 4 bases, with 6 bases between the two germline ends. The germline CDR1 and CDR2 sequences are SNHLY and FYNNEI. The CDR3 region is CASSDSLYGYTF. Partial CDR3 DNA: TGTGCCAGCAGTGATAGTCTCTATGGC.

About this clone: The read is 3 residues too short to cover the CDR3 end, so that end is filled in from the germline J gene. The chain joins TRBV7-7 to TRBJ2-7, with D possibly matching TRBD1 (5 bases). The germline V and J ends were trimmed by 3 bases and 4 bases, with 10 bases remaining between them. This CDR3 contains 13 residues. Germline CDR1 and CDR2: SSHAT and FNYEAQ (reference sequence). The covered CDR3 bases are TGTGCCAGCAGCTTGTTTCAGGGTTACGAG. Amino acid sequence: CASSLFQGYE. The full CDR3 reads CASSLFQGYEQYF.

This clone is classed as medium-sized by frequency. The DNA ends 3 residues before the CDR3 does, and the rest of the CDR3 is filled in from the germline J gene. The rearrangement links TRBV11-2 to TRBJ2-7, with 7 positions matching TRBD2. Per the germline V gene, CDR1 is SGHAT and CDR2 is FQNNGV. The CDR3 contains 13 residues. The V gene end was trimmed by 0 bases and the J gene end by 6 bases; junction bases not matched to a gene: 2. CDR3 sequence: CASSLEVAGEQYF. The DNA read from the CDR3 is TGTGCCAGCAGCTTAGAGGTAGCGGGCGAG.

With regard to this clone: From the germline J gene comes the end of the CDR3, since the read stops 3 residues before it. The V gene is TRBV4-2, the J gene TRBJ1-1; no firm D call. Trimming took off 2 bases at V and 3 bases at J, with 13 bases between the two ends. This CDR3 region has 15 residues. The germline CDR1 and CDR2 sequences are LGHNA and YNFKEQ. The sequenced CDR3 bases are TGTGCCAGCAGCCAAACGGGCGGGATGGACACTGAA. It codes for CASSQTGGMDTE. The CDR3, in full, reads CASSQTGGMDTEAFF.

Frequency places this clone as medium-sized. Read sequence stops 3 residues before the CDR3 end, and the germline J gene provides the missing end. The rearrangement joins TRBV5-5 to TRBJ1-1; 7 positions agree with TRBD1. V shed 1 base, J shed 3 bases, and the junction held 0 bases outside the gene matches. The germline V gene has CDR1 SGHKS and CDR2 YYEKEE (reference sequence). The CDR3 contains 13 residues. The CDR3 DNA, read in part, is TGTGCCAGCAGCTTGCAGGGGGACACTGAA. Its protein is CASSLQGDTE. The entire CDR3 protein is CASSLQGDTEAFF. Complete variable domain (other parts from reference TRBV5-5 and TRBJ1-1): DAGVTQSPTHLIKTRGQQVTLRCSPISGHKSVSWYQQVLGQGPQFIFQYYEKEERGRGNFPDRFSARQFPNYSSELNVNALLLGDSALYLCASSLQGDTEAFFGQGTRLTVV.

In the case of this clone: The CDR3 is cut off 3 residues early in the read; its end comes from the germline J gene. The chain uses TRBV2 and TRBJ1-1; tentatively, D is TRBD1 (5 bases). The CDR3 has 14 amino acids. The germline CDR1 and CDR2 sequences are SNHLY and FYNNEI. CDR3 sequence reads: CASSDSQTAYEAFF. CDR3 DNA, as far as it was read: TGTGCCAGCAGTGATAGCCAGACAGCCTACGAG.

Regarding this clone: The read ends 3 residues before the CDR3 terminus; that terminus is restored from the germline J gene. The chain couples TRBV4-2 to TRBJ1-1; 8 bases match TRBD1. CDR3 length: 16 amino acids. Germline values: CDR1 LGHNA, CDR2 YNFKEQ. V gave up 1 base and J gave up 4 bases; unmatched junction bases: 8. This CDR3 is CASSQGGQGPGTEAFF. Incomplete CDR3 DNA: TGTGCCAGCAGCCAAGGTGGACAGGGACCTGGCACTGAA.

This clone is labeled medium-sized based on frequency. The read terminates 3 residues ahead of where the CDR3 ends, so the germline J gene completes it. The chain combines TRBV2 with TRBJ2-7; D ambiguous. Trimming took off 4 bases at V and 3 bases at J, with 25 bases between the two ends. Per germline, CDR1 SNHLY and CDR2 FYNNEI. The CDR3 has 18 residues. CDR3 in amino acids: CASSARFYGLRAGYEQYF. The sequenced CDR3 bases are TGTGCCAGCAGTGCGCGGTTCTACGGTCTACGAGCCGGCTACGAG.

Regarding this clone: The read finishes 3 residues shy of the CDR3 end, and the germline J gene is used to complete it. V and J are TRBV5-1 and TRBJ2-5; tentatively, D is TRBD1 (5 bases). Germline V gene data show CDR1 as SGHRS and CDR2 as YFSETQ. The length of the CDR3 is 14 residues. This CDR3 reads CASSLFQGGDTQYF. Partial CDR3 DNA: TGCGCCAGCAGCTTGTTTCAGGGTGGAGATACC.

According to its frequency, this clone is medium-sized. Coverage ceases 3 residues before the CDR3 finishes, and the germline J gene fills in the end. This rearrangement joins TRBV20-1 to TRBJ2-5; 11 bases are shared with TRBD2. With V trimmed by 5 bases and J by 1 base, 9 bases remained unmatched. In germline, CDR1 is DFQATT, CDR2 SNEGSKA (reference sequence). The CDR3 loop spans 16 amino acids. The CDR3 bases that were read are TGCAGTGCTCTCCCGACTAGCGGGGTTTTCCAAGAGACC. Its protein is CSALPTSGVFQET. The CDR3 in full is CSALPTSGVFQETQYF.

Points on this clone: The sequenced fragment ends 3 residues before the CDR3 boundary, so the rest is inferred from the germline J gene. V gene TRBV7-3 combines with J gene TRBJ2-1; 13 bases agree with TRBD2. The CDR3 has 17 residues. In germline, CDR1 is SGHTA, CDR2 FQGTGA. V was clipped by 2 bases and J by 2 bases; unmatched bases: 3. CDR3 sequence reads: CASSLSGLAGAYNEQFF. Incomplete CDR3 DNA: TGTGCCAGCAGCTTATCCGGACTAGCGGGGGCCTACAATGAG.

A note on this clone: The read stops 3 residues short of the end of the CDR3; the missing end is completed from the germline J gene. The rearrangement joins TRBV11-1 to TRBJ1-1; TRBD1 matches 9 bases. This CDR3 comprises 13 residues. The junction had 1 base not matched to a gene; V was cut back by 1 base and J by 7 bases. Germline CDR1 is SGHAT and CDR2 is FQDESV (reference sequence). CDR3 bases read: TGTGCCAGCAGCTTAGGGACAGGGGTTGAA. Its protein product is CASSLGTGVE. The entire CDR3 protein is CASSLGTGVEAFF.

The CDR3 bases that were read are TGTGCCAGCAGCAAGGGACAGGGGGAAGAGACA. This gives the protein CASSKGQGEET. The whole CDR3 reads CASSKGQGEETAFF. This chain joins TRBV7-9 and TRBJ1-1, with 11 bases lining up with TRBD1. The read terminates 3 residues ahead of where the CDR3 ends, so the germline J gene completes it. The germline V gene encodes CDR1 SEHNR and CDR2 FQNEAQ (reference sequence). The CDR3 extends over 14 amino acids.

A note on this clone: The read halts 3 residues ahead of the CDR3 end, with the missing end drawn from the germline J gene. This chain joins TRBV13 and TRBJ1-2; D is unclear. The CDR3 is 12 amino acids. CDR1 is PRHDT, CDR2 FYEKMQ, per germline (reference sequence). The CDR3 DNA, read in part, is TGTGCCAGCAGCTCCCACACAGATACC. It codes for CASSSHTDT. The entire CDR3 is CASSSHTDTYTF.

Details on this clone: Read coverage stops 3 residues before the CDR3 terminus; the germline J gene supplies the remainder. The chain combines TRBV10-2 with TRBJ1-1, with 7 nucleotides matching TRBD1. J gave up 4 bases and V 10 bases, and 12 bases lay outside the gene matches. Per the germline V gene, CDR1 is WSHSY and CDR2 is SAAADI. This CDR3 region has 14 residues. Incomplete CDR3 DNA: TGCGCCACTACTGCCTGGGCAGGGGGCACTGAA. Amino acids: CATTAWAGGTE. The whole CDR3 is CATTAWAGGTEAFF.

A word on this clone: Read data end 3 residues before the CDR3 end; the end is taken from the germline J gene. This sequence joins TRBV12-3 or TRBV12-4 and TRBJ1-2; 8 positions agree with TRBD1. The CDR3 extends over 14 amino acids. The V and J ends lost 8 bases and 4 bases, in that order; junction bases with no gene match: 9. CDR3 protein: CASHLQGAVYGYTF. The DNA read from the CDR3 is TGTGCCAGCCACCTCCAGGGGGCGGTCTATGGC.

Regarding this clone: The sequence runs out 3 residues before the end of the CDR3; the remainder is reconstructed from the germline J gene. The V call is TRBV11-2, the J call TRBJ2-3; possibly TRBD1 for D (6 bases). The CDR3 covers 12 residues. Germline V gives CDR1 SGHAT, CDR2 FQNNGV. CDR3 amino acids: CASSIGGYAQYF. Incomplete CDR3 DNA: TGTGCCAGCAGCATTGGGGGCTACGCG.

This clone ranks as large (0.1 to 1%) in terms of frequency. The CDR3 reads CSARDPGIVYTF. The CDR3 DNA, read in part, is TGCAGTGCTAGAGATCCCGGTATCGTC. The chain is built from TRBV20-1 and TRBJ1-2; D uncertain. The CDR3 end falls 3 residues outside the read, so it is completed with the germline J gene. Germline CDR1 is DFQATT and CDR2 is SNEGSKA (reference sequence). The CDR3 contains 12 residues.

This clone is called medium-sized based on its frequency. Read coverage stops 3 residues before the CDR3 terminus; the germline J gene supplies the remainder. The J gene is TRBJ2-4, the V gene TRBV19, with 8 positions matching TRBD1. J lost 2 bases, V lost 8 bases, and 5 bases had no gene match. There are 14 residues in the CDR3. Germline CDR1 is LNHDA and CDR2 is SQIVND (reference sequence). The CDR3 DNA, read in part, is TGTGCCAGTTCCCAGGGGGCGACCAAAAACATT. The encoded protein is CASSQGATKNI. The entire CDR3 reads CASSQGATKNIQYF. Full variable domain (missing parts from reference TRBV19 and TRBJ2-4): DGGITQSPKYLFRKEGQNVTLSCEQNLNHDAMYWYRQDPGQGLRLIYYSQIVNDFQKGDIAEGYSVSREKKESFPLTVTSAQKNPTAFYLCASSQGATKNIQYFGAGTRLSVL.

The covered CDR3 bases are TGTGCCAGCAGCGAACAACACCCGCTATGGGCGGGGGGCTCTCCCTCCTACAATGAC. Translating gives CASSEQHPLWAGGSPSYND. The full CDR3 protein is CASSEQHPLWAGGSPSYNDYTF. V and J are TRBV9 and TRBJ1-2; perhaps TRBD1 as D (6 bases). The observed sequence ends 3 residues before the CDR3 terminus, with the missing tail filled in from the germline J gene. There are 22 residues in the CDR3. CDR1 is SGDLS, CDR2 YYNGEE, per germline. The full variable domain, in which reference TRBV9 and TRBJ1-2 provide the parts outside the CDR3, is DSGVTQTPKHLITATGQRVTLRCSPRSGDLSVYWYQQSLDQGLQFLIQYYNGEERAKGNILERFSAQQFPDLHSELNLSSLELGDSALYFCASSEQHPLWAGGSPSYNDYTFGSGTRLTVV.